The 24 T cell receptor beta chains below were found in one sample sequenced in a study of T cell responses to AZD1222 COVID-19 vaccine. Repertoires were generated with immunoSEQ multiplex PCR, while TCRdb's copy carries only in-frame clones and drops some. The data hold approximately 100,000 clones, with around 87% observed a single time. The sample in question was peripheral blood, obtained 28 days after the second AZD1222 dose. The source is an adult who received the AZD1222 COVID-19 vaccine.

In this sample, this clone turned up once. V gene TRBV4-1 combines with J gene TRBJ1-5; no reliable D call. Germline assignment: CDR1 MGHRA and CDR2 YSYEKL. The V and J ends lost 1 base and 6 bases respectively, with 13 bases between them. The CDR3 extends over 15 amino acids. CDR3 DNA: TGCGCCAGCAGCCAAGTAGGCCCCGGCAGTCAGCCCCAGCATTTT. Protein product: CASSQVGPGSQPQHF.

The chain carries TRBV7-6 and TRBJ2-7; TRBD1 might be the D (7 bases). In germline, CDR1 is SGHVS, CDR2 FNYEAQ. The CDR3 has 16 amino acids. Trimming removed 1 base at V and 4 bases at J, with 17 bases between. Written as DNA, the CDR3 is TGTGCCAGCAGCTTAGGGTCGCGGGGACAGCGATACGAGCAGTACTTC. Its translation: CASSLGSRGQRYEQYF.

The V and J genes are TRBV5-1 and TRBJ2-1, with unresolved D. This CDR3 has 15 amino acids. The germline V gene has CDR1 SGHRS and CDR2 YFSETQ. The V gene lost 4 bases and the J gene lost 0 bases, with 11 bases spanning the gap. Written as DNA, the CDR3 is TGCGCCAGCAGCCCCAACTTCGGCTCCTACAATGAGCAGTTCTTC. Translated: CASSPNFGSYNEQFF.

The chain couples TRBV27 to TRBJ2-7; D may be TRBD1 (5 bases). The CDR3 is made up of 14 amino acids. Between the trimmed V and J ends, which lost 4 bases and 3 bases, there was a span of 13 bases. Germline values: CDR1 MNHEY, CDR2 SMNVEV (reference sequence). The CDR3 nucleotides are TGTGCCAGCAGTTGGGGCAGAACAAACTACGAGCAGTACTTC. Protein sequence: CASSWGRTNYEQYF.

The rearrangement joins TRBV6-4 to TRBJ2-7; 9 nucleotides line up with TRBD2. The germline gives CDR1 MRHNA, CDR2 SNTAGT. The CDR3 is 18 amino acids. The ends lost 4 bases at V and 3 bases at J; junction bases unmatched: 16. Written as DNA, the CDR3 is TGTGCCAGCAGTGGCGCGGTGACTAGCGGAGGGGTGGTCTACGAGCAGTACTTC. Translated: CASSGAVTSGGVVYEQYF.

This clone was picked up a small number of times. Written as DNA, the CDR3 is TGTGCCAGCAGCTTATTTGGTGGATTCTCCTACAATGAGCAGTTCTTC. This translates into CASSLFGGFSYNEQFF. This rearrangement joins TRBV7-2 to TRBJ2-1; D not resolved. CDR3 length equals 16 residues. The germline V and J ends were trimmed by 2 bases and 0 bases, with 11 bases remaining between them. The germline CDR1 and CDR2 sequences are SGHTA and FQGNSA.

This clone was counted a single time. The V call is TRBV7-2, the J call TRBJ2-5; TRBD2 is a possible D gene (5 bases). The CDR3 covers 12 residues. Trimming took 4 bases from V and 5 from J, leaving 8 bases between them. The germline CDR1 and CDR2 sequences are SGHTA and FQGNSA. The CDR3 loop reads CASSSKRETQYF. CDR3 DNA sequence: TGTGCCAGCAGCTCTAAGCGGGAGACCCAGTACTTC.

The rearrangement links TRBV7-9 to TRBJ1-1, with D maybe TRBD1 (5 bases). The germline CDR1 and CDR2 sequences are SEHNR and FQNEAQ (reference sequence). With 2 bases removed from V and 6 bases from J, the gap between germline ends came to 10 bases. This CDR3 spans 13 amino acids. The CDR3: CASSLTGDAEAFF. In nucleotides, the CDR3 is TGTGCCAGCAGCTTAACGGGGGACGCTGAAGCTTTCTTT.

In regard to this clone: One junction end disagrees with the germline gene, perhaps due to a read error. This chain joins TRBV7-9 and TRBJ2-7; 9 positions agree with TRBD2. The CDR3 totals 15 residues. Germline V gene data show CDR1 as SEHNR and CDR2 as FQNEAQ (reference sequence). The CDR3 region is CASSLAGRSSYEQYF. As DNA, the CDR3 is TGTGCCAGCAGCCTAGCGGGGCGTAGCTCCTACGAGCAGTACTTC. The whole variable domain, filled in from reference TRBV7-9 and TRBJ2-7, reads DTGVSQNPRHKITKRGQNVTFRCDPISEHNRLYWYRQTLGQGPEFLTYFQNEAQLEKSRLLSDRFSAERPKGSFSTLEIQRTEQGDSAMYLCASSLAGRSSYEQYFGPGTRLTVT.

The genes are TRBV27 and TRBJ1-1; TRBD1 matches at 8 bases. There are 14 residues in the CDR3. The trim removed 7 bases at V and 3 bases at J, leaving 7 bases unmatched. Germline V CDR1 and CDR2: MNHEY, SMNVEV (reference sequence). The CDR3 is CASTYRGGYTEAFF. For the CDR3, the DNA is TGTGCCAGCACGTACAGGGGGGGGTACACTGAAGCTTTCTTT.

V usage is TRBV7-9 and J usage is TRBJ1-1; D gene unclear. The CDR3 has 14 residues. The ends were cut back, 1 base at V and 6 bases at J, with 12 bases in the middle. Germline CDR1 and CDR2: SEHNR and FQNEAQ (reference sequence). CDR3 loop: CASSLGSLGAEAFF. DNA of the CDR3: TGTGCCAGCAGCTTAGGATCGCTCGGGGCTGAAGCTTTCTTT.

The chain recombines TRBV6-5 with TRBJ1-1; possible D gene TRBD1, 5 bases. This CDR3 is built from 15 residues. The germline V and J ends were trimmed by 7 bases and 5 bases, with 20 bases remaining between them. Germline CDR1 MNHEY, CDR2 SVGAGI. CDR3 in amino acids: CASTEPRAVITEAFF. DNA of the CDR3: TGTGCCAGCACCGAACCCAGGGCGGTGATAACTGAAGCTTTCTTT.

The J gene is TRBJ1-5, the V gene TRBV9; D uncertain. V dropped 0 bases and J dropped 11 bases, with 12 bases sitting between them. CDR1 is SGDLS, CDR2 YYNGEE, per germline. The CDR3 is 13 amino acids. In DNA, the CDR3 is TGTGCCAGCAGCGTAGAAGTGGGTTCGGCCCAGCATTTT. Its translation is CASSVEVGSAQHF.

J is TRBJ1-1 and V is TRBV7-6; D uncertain. This CDR3 is built from 14 residues. V was cut by 1 base and J by 6 bases, with 12 bases left in between. CDR1 SGHVS and CDR2 FNYEAQ come from the germline V gene. This CDR3 reads CASSLVGPTSEAFF. CDR3 in DNA: TGTGCCAGCAGCTTAGTCGGACCGACCTCTGAAGCTTTCTTT.

The chain has TRBV7-2 and TRBJ2-5; D is perhaps TRBD1 or TRBD2 (6 bases each). The germline gives CDR1 SGHTA, CDR2 FQGNSA. V lost 6 bases and J 1 base, leaving 12 bases between the germline ends. This CDR3 contains 14 residues. The CDR3 is CASRFRGPQETQYF. In nucleotides, the CDR3 is TGTGCCAGCAGATTCCGGGGGCCCCAAGAGACCCAGTACTTC.

This chain joins TRBV7-3 and TRBJ1-1; 8 nucleotides agree with TRBD1. Trimming at V came to 3 bases and at J to 1 base, leaving 4 bases not matched to a gene. CDR1 is SGHTA and CDR2 is FQGTGA in the germline V gene. This CDR3 is 15 amino acids long. The CDR3 here is CASSFGQGWNTEAFF. The CDR3 coding sequence is TGTGCCAGCAGCTTCGGACAGGGTTGGAACACTGAAGCTTTCTTT.

This chain links TRBV29-1 with TRBJ2-3; 10 bases match TRBD1. The length of the CDR3 is 12 residues. Looked up from germline, CDR1 is SQVTM and CDR2 is ANQGSEA. V gave up 4 bases and J gave up 6 bases; unmatched junction bases: 1. CDR3 in amino acids: CSVGTGGDTQYF. The CDR3 DNA reads as TGCAGCGTTGGGACAGGGGGTGATACGCAGTATTTT.

This chain joins TRBV19 and TRBJ2-7; 7 bases map to TRBD2. V dropped 1 base and J dropped 2; count of bases not matched to a gene: 8. This CDR3 contains 16 residues. The V gene's germline CDR1 is LNHDA and CDR2 SQIVND (reference sequence). CDR3 sequence reads: CASSIVGGVQTYEQYF. CDR3 nucleotides: TGTGCCAGTAGTATAGTGGGAGGGGTCCAGACCTACGAGCAGTACTTC. Supplemented by reference TRBV19 and TRBJ2-7, the full variable domain reads DGGITQSPKYLFRKEGQNVTLSCEQNLNHDAMYWYRQDPGQGLRLIYYSQIVNDFQKGDIAEGYSVSREKKESFPLTVTSAQKNPTAFYLCASSIVGGVQTYEQYFGPGTRLTVT.

This chain connects TRBV28 to TRBJ2-7, with D possibly called TRBD1 or TRBD2 (5 bases each). CDR3 length equals 13 residues. The germline gives CDR1 MDHEN, CDR2 SYDVKM. V shed 8 bases and J shed 3 bases, with 14 bases lying between them. CDR3 DNA: TGTGCCAGCGTGAATGGGGGAAACTACGAGCAGTACTTC. Its translation: CASVNGGNYEQYF.

This chain uses TRBV5-1 with TRBJ2-3; TRBD2 is a possible D gene (5 bases). Trimming took off 0 bases at V and 4 bases at J, with 15 bases between the two ends. Germline V gene lookup returns CDR1 SGHRS and CDR2 YFSETQ. The CDR3 spans 16 residues. Written as DNA, the CDR3 is TGCGCCAGCAGCTTGGCCGGAGAGGGCGGAGCAGATACGCAGTATTTT. The encoded protein is CASSLAGEGGADTQYF.

CDR3 nucleotide sequence: TGCGCCAGCAGCTTGGCTAGCGGGGGATCTACAGATACGCAGTATTTT. Its translation is CASSLASGGSTDTQYF. The chain uses TRBV5-1 and TRBJ2-3, with 10 bases that match TRBD2. The germline gives CDR1 SGHRS, CDR2 YFSETQ. This CDR3 is 16 amino acids long. After removal of 0 bases from V and 3 bases from J, the junction contained 4 bases not matched to a gene.

The chain employs TRBV18 and TRBJ2-1; a possible D gene is TRBD1 (6 bases). Trimming cost V 4 bases and J 6 bases, with 25 bases left between them. Looked up from germline, CDR1 is KGHSH and CDR2 is LQKENI. This CDR3 is 18 amino acids long. Here the CDR3 reads CASSLAHLNRVVGNEQFF. The CDR3 coding sequence is TGTGCCAGCTCACTCGCGCACCTGAACAGGGTCGTTGGCAATGAGCAGTTCTTC. The full variable domain, rest sourced from reference TRBV18 and TRBJ2-1, is NAGVMQNPRHLVRRRGQEARLRCSPMKGHSHVYWYRQLPEEGLKFMVYLQKENIIDESGMPKERFSAEFPKEGPSILRIQQVVRGDSAAYFCASSLAHLNRVVGNEQFFGPGTRLTVL.

This clone has only a few counts. The chain combines TRBV7-9 with TRBJ1-4; 9 positions match TRBD1. This CDR3 has 16 amino acids. Trimming at V came to 4 bases and at J to 8 bases, leaving 11 bases not matched to a gene. Germline V gene data show CDR1 as SEHNR and CDR2 as FQNEAQ (reference sequence). CDR3 DNA: TGTGCCAGCAGCTCGGGACAGGGAACGGCGCGCGAAAAACTGTTTTTT. Translating it yields CASSSGQGTAREKLFF.

J is TRBJ2-7 and V is TRBV6-5; no reliable D call. Per germline, CDR1 MNHEY and CDR2 SVGAGI. This CDR3 region has 15 residues. V lost 0 bases and J 2 bases, leaving 11 bases between the germline ends. CDR3 amino acids: CASSYSNVWTYEQYF. The CDR3 region has the DNA TGTGCCAGCAGTTACTCGAATGTATGGACCTACGAGCAGTACTTC.